The 30 T cell receptor beta chains below were found in one sample sequenced in a study of CD8 T cells in Susac syndrome. After extraction with the RNeasy kit, roughly 0.45 to 1 ug of the RNA was reverse transcribed using random hexamers. One entry per CDR3 protein results from TCRdb running MiXCR on the immunoSEQ multiplex PCR reads. This table has approximately 220,000 distinct CDR3 sequences, 85% to 95% appearing once. Sequencing was performed on CD4+ T cells from PBMCs. Receptor source: a human donor with multiple sclerosis.

V gene TRBV7-9 combines with J gene TRBJ2-3; 16 bases align to TRBD2. This CDR3 contains 16 residues. Trimming cost V 5 bases and J 5 bases; bases outside gene matches: 4. Germline V gene data show CDR1 as SEHNR and CDR2 as FQNEAQ (reference sequence). This CDR3 reads CASSRGLAGGRDTQYF. DNA of the CDR3: TGTGCCAGCAGCCGGGGACTAGCGGGGGGGCGAGATACGCAGTATTTT.

In this sample, this clonotype turned up once. The V gene is TRBV25-1, the J gene TRBJ1-3, with a weak D call TRBD1 (6 bases). The CDR3 consists of 13 residues. Between the trimmed V and J ends, which lost 9 bases and 4 bases, there was a span of 13 bases. The V gene's germline CDR1 is MGHDK and CDR2 SYGVNS. The CDR3 reads CASRGLSGNTIYF. CDR3 sequence (DNA): TGTGCCAGTAGGGGGTTATCGGGAAACACCATATATTTT.

V is TRBV2 and J is TRBJ2-4, with D perhaps TRBD1 or TRBD2 (5 bases each). Germline loops: CDR1 SNHLY, CDR2 FYNNEI. V lost 4 bases and J lost 5, with 9 bases in between. The CDR3 loop spans 13 amino acids. Written as DNA, the CDR3 is TGTGCCAGCAGTGGGGACCGACAAAACATTCAGTACTTC. Residues: CASSGDRQNIQYF.

This chain connects TRBV14 to TRBJ2-2, with D unclear. This CDR3 comprises 13 residues. The ends were cut back, 3 bases at V and 4 bases at J, with 6 bases in the middle. Germline V gene sequence: CDR1 SGHDN, CDR2 FVKESK. CDR3 residues: CASSHLTTGELFF. CDR3 nucleotides: TGTGCCAGCAGCCACCTAACCACCGGGGAGCTGTTTTTT.

The chain carries TRBV20-1 and TRBJ2-5, with D unclear. V lost 2 bases and J 2 bases, leaving 6 bases between the germline ends. The CDR3 contains 12 residues. CDR1 is DFQATT, CDR2 SNEGSKA, per germline (reference sequence). CDR3 loop: CSARSLQETQYF. In DNA form, the CDR3 reads TGCAGTGCTAGAAGCCTTCAAGAGACCCAGTACTTC.

The genes are TRBV24-1 and TRBJ1-1; the D gene is possibly TRBD1 (6 bases). CDR1 and CDR2 from the germline V gene are KGHDR and SFDVKD. The ends were cut back, 6 bases at V and 2 bases at J, with 15 bases in the middle. The CDR3 contains 15 residues. DNA of the CDR3: TGTGCCACCAGTCCTCGGAGGGGGGCTAACACTGAAGCTTTCTTT. Protein sequence: CATSPRRGANTEAFF.

The chain couples TRBV12-3 or TRBV12-4 to TRBJ2-1; TRBD1 matches at 9 bases. The CDR3 runs to 15 residues. Trimming cost V 6 bases and J 4 bases; bases outside gene matches: 7. The CDR3 reads CASSAGQGTYNEQFF. CDR3 bases: TGTGCCAGCAGCGCCGGACAGGGGACATACAATGAGCAGTTCTTC.

The chain recombines TRBV3-1 with TRBJ1-6; D perhaps matches TRBD1 (5 bases). Per the germline V gene, CDR1 is LGHDT and CDR2 is YNNKEL (reference sequence). The V end lost 1 base, the J end lost 15 bases, and 16 bases lay between the germline ends. The length of the CDR3 is 14 residues. CDR3 in DNA: TGTGCCAGCAGCCAAGGCCAACAGGTTCCCGTCCTCCACTTT. It codes for CASSQGQQVPVLHF.

The J gene is TRBJ2-3, the V gene TRBV5-6, with 8 bases lining up with TRBD2. After removal of 2 bases from V and 2 bases from J, the junction contained 10 bases not matched to a gene. The CDR3 sequence is 17 residues long. Looked up from germline, CDR1 is SGHDT and CDR2 is YYEEEE. CDR3 sequence: CASSFPQLAAITDTQYF. Here the CDR3 DNA reads TGTGCCAGCAGCTTTCCTCAACTAGCGGCGATCACAGATACGCAGTATTTT.

V gene TRBV29-1 combines with J gene TRBJ1-1, with TRBD1 matching over 9 bases. The CDR3 has 13 amino acids. Losses at the gene ends were 6 bases for V and 7 bases for J; bases not matched to a gene: 9. Looked up from germline, CDR1 is SQVTM and CDR2 is ANQGSEA. The chain's CDR3 is CSVGTGRRSEAFF. CDR3 in DNA: TGCAGCGTGGGGACAGGGAGGAGGAGTGAAGCTTTCTTT.

The rearrangement uses TRBV15 and TRBJ2-5; D unresolved. The length of the CDR3 is 15 residues. Germline assignment: CDR1 LNHNV and CDR2 YYDKDF (reference sequence). V lost 0 bases to trimming and J lost 4 bases, with 12 bases between them. The CDR3 DNA is TGTGCCACCAGCAGAGATGTCCGAGAGCGAGAGACCCAGTACTTC. It is translated as CATSRDVRERETQYF. Using reference TRBV15 and TRBJ2-5 for the parts outside the CDR3, the full variable domain is DAMVIQNPRYQVTQFGKPVTLSCSQTLNHNVMYWYQQKSSQAPKLLFHYYDKDFNNEADTPDNFQSRRPNTSFCFLDIRSPGLGDTAMYLCATSRDVRERETQYFGPGTRLLVL.

CDR3 nucleotide sequence: TGTGCCAGCAGCTACAGGGGAGGGGATGAAAAACTGTTTTTT. This translates into CASSYRGGDEKLFF. The chain carries TRBV6-6 and TRBJ1-4, with 7 bases lining up with TRBD1. Germline V lookup: CDR1 MNHNY, CDR2 SVGAGI (reference sequence). V lost 6 bases, J lost 6 bases, and 7 bases stayed unmatched. CDR3 length: 14 amino acids.

The rearrangement links TRBV14 to TRBJ2-3; D remains unclear. The germline CDR1 and CDR2 sequences are SGHDN and FVKESK. The CDR3 runs to 15 residues. Trimming took 0 bases from V and 2 from J, leaving 9 bases between them. The DNA of the CDR3 is TGTGCCAGCAGCCAAGATCGGGTCCACACAGATACGCAGTATTTT. Its translation is CASSQDRVHTDTQYF.

The chain links TRBV20-1 to TRBJ1-1; 8 nucleotides agree with TRBD1. Unmatched junction bases numbered 6, after V lost 0 bases and J lost 0 bases. The CDR3 loop spans 16 amino acids. Germline loops: CDR1 DFQATT, CDR2 SNEGSKA (reference sequence). The CDR3 DNA is TGCAGTGCTAGAGACGGGACAGGCCTCATGAACACTGAAGCTTTCTTT. Protein: CSARDGTGLMNTEAFF.

This chain joins TRBV6-5 and TRBJ2-1; either TRBD1 or TRBD2 may supply D (5 bases each). The length of the CDR3 is 15 residues. Trimming took 2 bases from V and 6 from J, leaving 14 bases between them. The germline V gene has CDR1 MNHEY and CDR2 SVGAGI. In DNA form, the CDR3 reads TGTGCCAGCAGTTACACCCAGGGAGTTCGCAATGAGCAGTTCTTC. This codes for CASSYTQGVRNEQFF.

V usage is TRBV9 and J usage is TRBJ2-3; the D is unclear. The CDR3 runs to 14 residues. CDR1 is SGDLS, CDR2 YYNGEE, per germline. V was trimmed by 0 bases and J by 2 bases, leaving 7 bases between them. The chain's CDR3 is CASSVAPLTDTQYF. The DNA of the CDR3 is TGTGCCAGCAGCGTAGCGCCCCTCACAGATACGCAGTATTTT.

The chain uses TRBV7-2 and TRBJ1-2; unclear D gene. The V and J ends lost 5 bases and 4 bases respectively, with 11 bases between them. CDR3 length: 13 amino acids. Germline CDR1 and CDR2: SGHTA and FQGNSA. The DNA for the CDR3 is TGTGCCAGCAGCGGTGTCGACTCCTATGGCTACACCTTC. Protein sequence: CASSGVDSYGYTF.

This chain uses TRBV7-3 with TRBJ1-1; TRBD1 is a possible D gene (6 bases). The germline CDR1 and CDR2 sequences are SGHTA and FQGTGA. With 0 bases removed from V and 7 bases from J, the gap between germline ends came to 15 bases. The CDR3 sequence is 15 residues long. CDR3 nucleotides: TGTGCCAGCAGCTTAACGGCAGGGGAGCAACATGAAGCTTTCTTT. It yields the protein CASSLTAGEQHEAFF. Full variable domain (outside the CDR3, taken from reference TRBV7-3 and TRBJ1-1): GAGVSQTPSNKVTEKGKYVELRCDPISGHTALYWYRQSLGQGPEFLIYFQGTGAADDSGLPNDRFFAVRPEGSVSTLKIQRTERGDSAVYLCASSLTAGEQHEAFFGQGTRLTVV.

The V call is TRBV19, the J call TRBJ1-1, with D hard to call. There are 13 residues in the CDR3. Germline lookup yields CDR1 LNHDA and CDR2 SQIVND (reference sequence). Trimming stripped 7 bases from V and 0 bases from J, with 9 bases between. The CDR3 spells CASKDPMNTEAFF. The CDR3 DNA is TGTGCCAGTAAAGATCCGATGAACACTGAAGCTTTCTTT. The complete variable domain, with remaining parts taken from reference TRBV19 and TRBJ1-1, reads DGGITQSPKYLFRKEGQNVTLSCEQNLNHDAMYWYRQDPGQGLRLIYYSQIVNDFQKGDIAEGYSVSREKKESFPLTVTSAQKNPTAFYLCASKDPMNTEAFFGQGTRLTVV.

The chain uses TRBV29-1 and TRBJ2-4; 7 nucleotides match TRBD1. The V gene's germline CDR1 is SQVTM and CDR2 ANQGSEA. The CDR3 totals 13 residues. The trim removed 4 bases at V and 5 bases at J, leaving 5 bases unmatched. Written as DNA, the CDR3 is TGCAGCGTTGGGACCGACAGGGAAAACATTCAGTACTTC. Its translation is CSVGTDRENIQYF.

The genes are TRBV25-1 and TRBJ1-6; the match to TRBD1 covers 10 bases. With V trimmed by 3 bases and J by 15 bases, 2 bases remained unmatched. Germline V gene lookup returns CDR1 MGHDK and CDR2 SYGVNS. The CDR3 sequence is 12 residues long. CDR3 residues: CASSEDRGFLHF. The CDR3 nucleotides are TGTGCCAGCAGTGAGGACAGGGGGTTCCTCCACTTT.

This chain uses TRBV7-8 with TRBJ2-5, with 8 positions matching TRBD2. CDR1 and CDR2 from the germline V gene are SGHVS and FQNEAQ. CDR3 length: 16 residues. The trim removed 3 bases at V and 9 bases at J, leaving 15 bases unmatched. CDR3 nucleotides: TGTGCCAGCAGCTTTCCGGCGGTAGCGGGGATAATGCCCCAGTACTTC. It translates to CASSFPAVAGIMPQYF.

The chain combines TRBV3-1 with TRBJ2-2, with D unresolved. The CDR3 runs 11 residues. Germline CDR1 is LGHDT and CDR2 is YNNKEL (reference sequence). The ends were cut back, 6 bases at V and 6 bases at J, with 5 bases in the middle. CDR3 coding DNA: TGTGCCAGCAGTTCGGCCGGGGAGCTGTTTTTT. Translating gives CASSSAGELFF.

The CDR3 DNA is TGTGCCAGCAGCGCCCAGGGCGCGGGGAGCTCTGGGGCCAACGTCCTGACTTTC. It encodes CASSAQGAGSSGANVLTF. The chain recombines TRBV9 with TRBJ2-6; possibly TRBD2 for D (6 bases). The V gene's germline CDR1 is SGDLS and CDR2 YYNGEE. CDR3 size: 18 residues. The V and J ends lost 3 bases and 0 bases respectively, with 16 bases between them.

This chain uses TRBV30 with TRBJ1-6, with TRBD1 identical over 7 bases. Germline CDR1 GTSNPN, CDR2 SVGIG (reference sequence). V lost 2 bases to trimming and J lost 8 bases; unmatched junction nucleotides: 6. This CDR3 comprises 14 residues. CDR3 bases: TGTGCCTGGAGTCCCCGACAGGGCGATTCACCCCTCCACTTT. This codes for CAWSPRQGDSPLHF.

This chain connects TRBV3-1 to TRBJ2-5; D not certain. V was pared by 1 base and J by 5 bases, with 11 bases between. This CDR3 region has 14 residues. CDR1 LGHDT and CDR2 YNNKEL come from the germline V gene (reference sequence). The CDR3 reads CASSQVTPPETQYF. DNA of the CDR3: TGTGCCAGCAGCCAAGTAACCCCACCGGAGACCCAGTACTTC.

J is TRBJ1-6 and V is TRBV20-1; D ambiguous. The CDR3 runs to 13 residues. The germline V gene encodes CDR1 DFQATT and CDR2 SNEGSKA (reference sequence). The CDR3 loop reads CSAASTYNSPLHF. Here the CDR3 DNA reads TGCAGCGCCGCGTCGACCTATAATTCACCCCTCCACTTT.

This chain connects TRBV30 to TRBJ2-2; 8 nucleotides match TRBD1. Losses at the gene ends were 3 bases for V and 4 bases for J; bases not matched to a gene: 4. The CDR3 runs 14 residues. Germline loops: CDR1 GTSNPN, CDR2 SVGIG (reference sequence). The CDR3 region has the DNA TGTGCCTGGAGACAGGGGGAGTCCACCGGGGAGCTGTTTTTT. Protein sequence: CAWRQGESTGELFF.

This rearrangement joins TRBV7-2 to TRBJ2-1; D is unresolved. This CDR3 region has 17 residues. Germline V gene data show CDR1 as SGHTA and CDR2 as FQGNSA. Trimming pared 4 bases from V and 0 bases from J, leaving 16 bases between. This CDR3 reads CASSSQALAFSYNEQFF. For the CDR3, the DNA is TGTGCCAGCAGCTCCCAGGCGCTTGCCTTCTCCTACAATGAGCAGTTCTTC. The entire variable domain, with the rest obtained from reference TRBV7-2 and TRBJ2-1, is as follows: GAGVSQSPSNKVTEKGKDVELRCDPISGHTALYWYRQSLGQGLEFLIYFQGNSAPDKSGLPSDRFSAERTGGSVSTLTIQRTQQEDSAVYLCASSSQALAFSYNEQFFGPGTRLTVL.

The V call is TRBV15, the J call TRBJ2-6, with unresolved D. V was clipped by 0 bases and J by 12 bases, with 12 bases between them. CDR1 LNHNV and CDR2 YYDKDF come from the germline V gene (reference sequence). The CDR3 has 14 amino acids. This CDR3 is CATSRDPTSGVLTF. The CDR3 nucleotides read TGTGCCACCAGCAGAGACCCAACGTCCGGCGTCCTGACTTTC.